This T cell receptor (beta chain) was retrieved from a study of T cells in narcolepsy. Whole-study findings and limits: Comparing one patient's CSF and blood CD4+ clonotypes highlighted HCRT- and TRIB2-specific autoreactive clonotypes.

This clone was recorded a few times. Its target is unknown. The identical CDR3 is also encoded by other nucleotide sequences in the sample. Measured with immunoSEQ multiplex PCR; TCRdb has only the in-frame clones, and not every one. The sample contains around 20,000 clones, roughly four fifths of which appear only once. Germline loops: CDR1 MNHEY, CDR2 SVGAGI. CDR3 length: 16 amino acids. Deletions cut 2 bases from V and 5 bases from J, with 13 bases between. What was sequenced was memory (CD45RA-) CD4+ T cells from blood. The V gene is TRBV6-5, the J gene TRBJ1-6; D gene ambiguous. The receptor's source is a human donor in good health. CDR3 DNA: TGTGCCAGCAGTTACGTTAGATTCCCTAATAATTCACCCCTCCACTTT. Its translation is CASSYVRFPNNSPLHF.